This T cell receptor (beta chain) was identified during a study of beta chain features in type 1 diabetes. Overall study: Analysis included 100 million to 110 million sorted cells drawn from all samples.

CDR1 and CDR2 from the germline V gene are SGHTA and FQGNSA. Trimming took 4 bases from V and 3 from J, leaving 12 bases between them. CDR3 size: 14 residues. Every bit of the isolated RNA underwent reverse transcription, so sequencing read expressed TCRB transcripts. TCRdb keeps only in-frame clones here, not all; method: immunoSEQ multiplex PCR. The top ten clones hold under 0.04% of a sample with 350,000 to 450,000 clones, 11% to 15% of them seen once. General observations from the study: Healthy donors had naive, central memory and Treg TCRB repertoires that appeared less similar than those seen among patients. Still unanswered here is whether HLA type influences TCRB rearrangement.

On this clone: The target antigen is unknown.

J is TRBJ2-5 and V is TRBV7-2, with D tentatively TRBD2 (7 bases). The receptor comes from a man under 40 in good health. The specimen sequenced was naive CD4+ T cells from blood. The CDR3 nucleotides read TGTGCCAGCAGCTCTCCGGGGGGCAAAGAGACCCAGTACTTC. Encoded protein: CASSSPGGKETQYF.